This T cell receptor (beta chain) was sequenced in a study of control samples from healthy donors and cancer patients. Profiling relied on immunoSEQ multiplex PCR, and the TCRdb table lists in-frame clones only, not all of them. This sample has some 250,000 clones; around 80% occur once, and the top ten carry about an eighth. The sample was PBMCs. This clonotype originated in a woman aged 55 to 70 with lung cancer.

CDR3 nucleotides: TGTGCCAGCAGTGGACGACAGTACACCGGGGAGCTGTTTTTT. This sequence encodes CASSGRQYTGELFF. V gene TRBV2 combines with J gene TRBJ2-2; D may be TRBD1 (5 bases). CDR1 and CDR2 from the germline V gene are SNHLY and FYNNEI. The V gene lost 4 bases and the J gene lost 3 bases, with 9 bases spanning the gap. This CDR3 contains 14 residues.